This entry lists 4 T cell receptor beta chains sequenced from one sample in a study of cytomegalovirus exposure and HLA in healthy donors. Some clones are missing from TCRdb's copy, which holds only in-frame ones; the method was immunoSEQ multiplex PCR. The table includes about 190,000 clones, approximately 85% detected once. The sequencing input was PBMCs. Every receptor here comes from a woman younger than 30 in good health and CMV-seronegative.

The J gene is TRBJ2-7, the V gene TRBV10-1; 7 bases match TRBD1. The V gene's germline CDR1 is WNHNN and CDR2 SYGVQD (reference sequence). After removal of 3 bases from V and 0 bases from J, the junction contained 8 bases not matched to a gene. There are 16 residues in the CDR3. The CDR3 loop reads CASSDLQGPSSYEQYF. In nucleotides, the CDR3 is TGCGCCAGCAGTGATCTACAGGGGCCCTCCTCCTACGAGCAGTACTTC.

This clone was detected only once. This chain links TRBV4-1 with TRBJ2-7; 9 bases match TRBD1. The germline V gene has CDR1 MGHRA and CDR2 YSYEKL. Losses at the gene ends were 4 bases for V and 7 bases for J; bases not matched to a gene: 5. This CDR3 is built from 13 residues. CDR3 nucleotides: TGCGCCAGCAGCCGGGACAGGGCGTCGGAGCAGTACTTC. Its protein product is CASSRDRASEQYF.

The V and J genes are TRBV7-8 and TRBJ1-4; D is unclear. Germline-derived CDR1 and CDR2 are SGHVS and FQNEAQ. This CDR3 spans 15 amino acids. V was shortened by 0 bases and J by 4 bases, with 9 bases between the two germline ends. The CDR3 loop reads CASSLAGLYNEKLFF. The CDR3 DNA reads TGTGCCAGCAGCTTAGCAGGACTGTATAATGAAAAACTGTTTTTT.

In its sample, this clone was seen once. CDR3 in amino acids: CASSYSKGAGQAFF. CDR3 bases: TGTGCCAGCAGTTACTCGAAAGGGGCAGGTCAAGCTTTCTTT. V is TRBV6-5 and J is TRBJ1-1; TRBD1 might be the D (5 bases). Germline values: CDR1 MNHEY, CDR2 SVGAGI. The CDR3 runs to 14 residues. Trimming stripped 0 bases from V and 9 bases from J, with 14 bases between.